This TCR beta chain appears in the sequencing data of a study of cytomegalovirus exposure and HLA in healthy donors. Vbeta (60) and Jbeta (13) primers were used in the PCR. Per the original methods: In a later analysis, 79 million or so unique TCR beta chains included roughly 11 million shared by two or more donors. Sequencing was performed with immunoSEQ multiplex PCR; in TCRdb, only in-frame clones are kept and a portion is missing. V and J calls and clone size are given by that table; D and trimming were obtained from the DNA. The sample shows about 160,000 clones, around 75% of them seen only once. V gave up 9 bases and J gave up 3 bases, with 15 bases separating them. The length of the CDR3 is 13 residues. In germline, CDR1 is LNHDA, CDR2 SQIVND (reference sequence).

The chain couples TRBV19 to TRBJ2-7; maybe TRBD2 (6 bases). Sequencing was carried out using PBMCs. The TCR originated in a female donor in good health and CMV-seronegative. CDR3 DNA sequence: TGTGCCAGCGGTAGCGGCACCAACTACGAGCAGTACTTC. It encodes CASGSGTNYEQYF.